Described below is a single TCR beta chain sequence and its context. The record originates from a study of blood T cell repertoires in COVID-19. Study-level information: Sites across the United States, Italy and Spain contributed samples from acute and convalescent COVID-19. T cells, B-cell-depleted T cells, or PBMCs supplied cDNA or gDNA.

The CDR3 covers 14 residues. Germline V gene data show CDR1 as MNHNS and CDR2 as SASEGT. Germline trimming cut 0 bases from V and 9 bases from J; bases unmatched to any gene: 4. Under the authors' procedure: The assay estimated nucleated cells by amplifying reference gene primers. TCRdb's table, derived via immunoSEQ multiplex PCR, lists solely in-frame clones and lacks some. Clonal size and the V and J genes are those of that table, whereas D and trimming came from the DNA. Of roughly 100,000 clones in the sample, roughly four fifths were seen once. The specimen sequenced was peripheral blood. The chain is built from TRBV6-1 and TRBJ2-1; 8 nucleotides line up with TRBD1. The receptor's source is a man between 60 and 75 years old with acute or convalescent COVID-19. This CDR3 reads CASSEAGQGAEQFF. The CDR3 DNA follows: TGTGCCAGCAGTGAAGCGGGGCAGGGGGCTGAGCAGTTCTTC.